The clone carrying this T cell receptor (beta chain) was found a few times. No antigen is known for it. Each donor's blood draw was roughly 9.8 milliliters of peripheral blood. Germline CDR1 LGHNA, CDR2 YNFKEQ. This CDR3 is built from 13 residues. Trimming stripped 5 bases from V and 6 bases from J, with 13 bases between. The source of the sample is a study of blood T cells in healthy people across ages. Study-level results: Relative to aged donors, long-lived donors carried more naive CD4+ cells and displayed higher diversity.

Primers used in a second PCR of roughly 7 to 12 cycles were a sample-barcoded 5' primer and a J-beta primer mix. TCRdb redid the calling of the 5' RACE reads with MiXCR, one entry per CDR3 protein. The sample lists some 1.6 million distinct CDR3 sequences; about 31% were seen once. The chain couples TRBV4-2 to TRBJ1-2; possible D gene TRBD1, 6 bases. This TCR came from a woman in her 30s in good health. Material for sequencing was blood. The CDR3 loop is CASSGRPGDGYTF. CDR3 DNA sequence: TGTGCCAGCAGCGGGCGACCAGGGGATGGCTACACCTTC.